This is a list of T cell receptor beta chains from one sample in a study of cytomegalovirus exposure and HLA in healthy donors. Some clones are missing from TCRdb's copy, which holds only in-frame ones; the method was immunoSEQ multiplex PCR. Here the sample spans 65,000 to 90,000 clones, approximately 83% being singletons. The sequenced material came from PBMCs. The receptors shown here come from a man aged 40-49 years in good health and CMV-seronegative. CDR3s include the opening cysteine and the closing phenylalanine or tryptophan. The D gene is left open where the match is weak. Size is omitted from some rows. Given values are once, few, many or a class for expanded clones.

d_gene	abundance	v_gene	j_gene	CDR3aa	CDR3nt
TRBD1	-	TRBV5-1	TRBJ1-1	CASSKGQGNTEAFF	TGCGCCAGCAGCAAGGGACAGGGTAACACTGAAGCTTTCTTT
-	-	TRBV25-1	TRBJ1-2	CASSVLTGTYGYTF	TGTGCCAGCAGTGTACTTACAGGGACCTATGGCTACACCTTC
-	-	TRBV6-1	TRBJ2-3	CASSERPEGADTQYF	TGTGCCAGCAGTGAAAGGCCGGAAGGAGCGGATACGCAGTATTTT
-	once	TRBV4-1	TRBJ2-3	CASSQVVQGVSTDTQYF	TGCGCCAGCAGCCAAGTAGTACAGGGAGTTAGCACAGATACGCAGTATTTT
-	-	TRBV28	TRBJ2-2	CASSAGALNTGELFF	TGTGCCAGCAGCGCAGGGGCCTTAAACACCGGGGAGCTGTTTTTT
-	-	TRBV4-3	TRBJ1-6	CASSQDRVGGWRNSPLHF	TGCGCCAGCAGCCAAGATCGGGTGGGAGGTTGGAGGAATTCACCCCTCCACTTT
TRBD1	-	TRBV13	TRBJ1-2	CASSLTDRVTDGYTF	TGTGCCAGCAGCTTGACCGACAGGGTGACCGATGGCTACACCTTC
TRBD1	-	TRBV9	TRBJ1-4	CASSPTRTGGGEKLFF	TGTGCCAGCAGCCCGACAAGGACAGGGGGTGGTGAAAAACTGTTTTTT
TRBD1	-	TRBV6-1	TRBJ1-5	CASSEATGQGGQPQHF	TGTGCCAGCAGTGAAGCGACCGGACAGGGTGGACAGCCCCAGCATTTT
TRBD1	-	TRBV14	TRBJ1-1	CASSQGQYVEAFF	TGTGCCAGCAGCCAGGGACAGTACGTTGAAGCTTTCTTT
TRBD1	-	TRBV7-6	TRBJ2-1	CASSLAQGDMQFF	TGTGCCAGCAGCTTAGCGCAGGGGGATATGCAGTTCTTC
TRBD1	-	TRBV25-1	TRBJ2-7	CASSEPPGTGEGEQYF	TGTGCCAGCAGTGAACCCCCCGGGACAGGGGAAGGCGAGCAGTACTTC
TRBD1	-	TRBV10-3	TRBJ1-5	CAISERGDRFVQPQHF	TGTGCCATCAGTGAGAGAGGGGACAGGTTTGTTCAGCCCCAGCATTTT
TRBD1	few	TRBV7-2	TRBJ1-2	CASSYSGTASLGYTF	TGTGCCAGCAGCTATTCCGGGACAGCTTCCCTAGGCTACACCTTC
-	-	TRBV7-2	TRBJ2-6	CASSARGPGANVLTF	TGTGCCAGCAGCGCCAGGGGTCCTGGGGCCAACGTCCTGACTTTC
TRBD2	once	TRBV7-9	TRBJ2-5	CSSSPTSGGAVGETQYF	TGTTCCAGCAGCCCGACTAGCGGGGGGGCTGTAGGGGAGACCCAGTACTTC
TRBD2	-	TRBV5-1	TRBJ2-3	CASSTGTSGADTQYF	TGCGCCAGCAGCACCGGGACTAGCGGCGCAGATACGCAGTATTTT
TRBD1	-	TRBV7-8	TRBJ2-1	CASSPKNRGTYNEQFF	TGTGCCAGCAGCCCGAAAAACAGGGGGACCTACAATGAGCAGTTCTTC
-	-	TRBV18	TRBJ1-5	CASSHDSAYSNQPQHF	TGTGCCAGCTCACACGACAGTGCCTATAGCAATCAGCCCCAGCATTTT
TRBD1	-	TRBV14	TRBJ2-7	CASSQDRGQVYEQYF	TGTGCCAGCAGCCAAGACAGGGGACAGGTCTACGAGCAGTACTTC
TRBD1	-	TRBV29-1	TRBJ2-2	CSVGTANTGELFF	TGCAGCGTCGGGACAGCGAACACCGGGGAGCTGTTTTTT
TRBD1	-	TRBV5-4	TRBJ1-2	CASSLRDRDVYGYTF	TGTGCCAGCAGCCTCCGGGACAGGGATGTCTATGGCTACACCTTC
TRBD1	-	TRBV7-2	TRBJ2-7	CASSFGTGSYEQYF	TGTGCCAGCAGCTTCGGGACAGGTTCCTACGAGCAGTACTTC
-	-	TRBV11-2	TRBJ2-7	CASSLTPTGTYEQYF	TGTGCCAGCAGCTTAACTCCGACAGGAACCTACGAGCAGTACTTC
-	-	TRBV10-3	TRBJ2-7	CANQQGPTAYEQYF	TGTGCCAACCAACAGGGTCCAACTGCCTACGAGCAGTACTTC
-	few	TRBV6-5	TRBJ1-1	CASSPWGNPEAFF	TGTGCCAGCAGCCCCTGGGGCAATCCTGAAGCTTTCTTT
-	few	TRBV10-3	TRBJ1-1	CAISGSVNTEAFF	TGTGCCATCAGCGGGAGCGTGAACACTGAAGCTTTCTTT
-	-	TRBV30	TRBJ1-6	CAWSALTGYNSPLHF	TGTGCCTGGAGTGCTCTGACAGGCTATAATTCACCCCTCCACTTT
-	-	TRBV2	TRBJ1-5	CASSALRDNQPQHF	TGTGCCAGCAGTGCGCTCAGGGACAATCAGCCCCAGCATTTT
-	-	TRBV9	TRBJ1-2	CASSVKPQVFANYGYTF	TGTGCCAGCAGCGTCAAGCCACAGGTATTTGCTAACTATGGCTACACCTTC
-	-	TRBV5-1	TRBJ1-2	CASSLVPGRNYGYTF	TGCGCCAGCAGCTTGGTGCCGGGGAGGAACTATGGCTACACCTTC
-	few	TRBV28	TRBJ1-1	CASSLGGRAEAFF	TGTGCCAGCAGTTTGGGAGGGAGGGCCGAAGCTTTCTTT
TRBD2	-	TRBV7-3	TRBJ2-2	CASSPKRGEGELFF	TGTGCCAGCAGCCCAAAGCGGGGGGAAGGGGAGCTGTTTTTT